What follows describes a single T cell receptor beta chain. The entry originates in a study of CD8+CD57+ T cells in acquired aplastic anemia. Genomic DNA served as template for TCR beta VDJ and CDR3 profiling. TCRdb reprocessed the reads via MiXCR and lists one record per CDR3 protein. The sample lists under 200,000 distinct CDR3 sequences; around 60% were seen once. Germline V gene lookup returns CDR1 LNHNV and CDR2 YYDKDF (reference sequence). This CDR3 is built from 13 residues. V lost 4 bases and J lost 8, with 14 bases in between. Sequenced sample: sorted CD4+, CD8+, or CD8+CD57+ T cells (not recorded which) from PBMCs. The chain recombines TRBV15 with TRBJ1-2; D is undetermined. The clonotype was recovered from a human donor in good health. CDR3 DNA sequence: TGTGCCACCAGCAATCCCGGGAGCGGAGGCTACACCTTC. Translating it yields CATSNPGSGGYTF.